The 4 T cell receptor beta chains listed next were all sequenced from one sample in a study of shared clonotypes between healthy human individuals. Naivety among CD8 cells was defined by CD45RO negativity and positive CCR7 selection, thereby excluding terminally differentiated effector memory CD45RA+ cells. Assay used: immunoSEQ multiplex PCR; TCRdb lists only in-frame clones, some missing. The table includes over 750,000 clones, about 96% detected once. The sequencing sample was made of naive CD8+ T cells sorted from blood. These receptors were collected from a young man in good health.

The chain combines TRBV11-2 with TRBJ1-2; D is unresolved. V lost 4 bases and J lost 7, with 19 bases in between. Germline V gives CDR1 SGHAT, CDR2 FQNNGV. The CDR3 runs 15 residues. This CDR3 reads CASSSLSLEGGGYTF. Written as DNA, the CDR3 is TGTGCCAGCAGCTCCCTTTCCCTGGAGGGCGGTGGCTACACCTTC.

This clone was seen just once. The chain combines TRBV7-6 with TRBJ2-7, with D unclear. The germline V gene has CDR1 SGHVS and CDR2 FNYEAQ. The CDR3 spans 17 residues. V dropped 1 base and J dropped 0 bases, with 16 bases sitting between them. CDR3 in amino acids: CASSLGDLTVSSYEQYF. In DNA form, the CDR3 reads TGTGCCAGCAGCTTAGGGGATTTGACTGTTAGCTCCTACGAGCAGTACTTC.

This clone was seen just once. At the DNA level, this CDR3 is encoded by other sequences in the same sample as well. J is TRBJ2-5 and V is TRBV9; D is perhaps TRBD1 or TRBD2 (5 bases each). Germline loops: CDR1 SGDLS, CDR2 YYNGEE. V was shortened by 4 bases and J by 1 base, with 11 bases between the two germline ends. This CDR3 comprises 14 residues. The CDR3 protein is CASSPRGSQETQYF. CDR3 in DNA: TGTGCCAGCAGCCCCCGGGGCAGCCAAGAGACCCAGTACTTC.

The rearrangement links TRBV28 to TRBJ1-5, with 10 bases that match TRBD1. CDR3 length equals 16 residues. Germline V gene sequence: CDR1 MDHEN, CDR2 SYDVKM. V shed 6 bases, J shed 4 bases, and the junction held 9 bases outside the gene matches. The CDR3 DNA reads TGTGCCAGCAGAAGAACCGGGACAGGGGCGAATCAGCCCCAGCATTTT. It specifies CASRRTGTGANQPQHF.